The subject of this entry is one TCR beta chain. Its antigen is unknown. No per-base quality is available; no much larger clone lies one base away. The cohort was made up of approximately 670 healthy bone marrow donors. All cohort members were sampled while nominally healthy, although unrecorded immune exposures were likely present. The donor tested CMV seropositive and was one of the 289 seropositive cohort members. Each donor provided a peripheral blood sample, and peripheral blood mononuclear cells were used for TCR beta sequencing. The Qiagen DNeasy Blood Extraction Kit was used to extract genomic DNA from the blood cell samples. This sample was included in a study of cytomegalovirus exposure and HLA in healthy donors (TCRdb year 2017). About the full investigation: An earlier analysis of 587 of the donors reported 276 Gb of sequence data and around 100 million unique TCR beta sequences obtained from about 179 million T cells. Because of strong linkage in the cohort, roughly 5 DR-DQ haplotypes were treated as single units for association and clustering. An early release covering about 600 HLA-typed donors comprised approximately 300 gigabases of sequencing data and tens of millions of unique TCR sequences. Of the 300 to 500 genotyped donors, 65% to 90% were placed in the genetic ancestry cluster associated with self-reported Caucasian donors. Besides the first cohort of about 730 subjects, a separate validation cohort made up of over a hundred different subjects was used. Across 398 genotyped donors of the cohort, an average of 235,054 unique TCR beta nucleotide sequences per donor were sequenced, and around 19% of those sequences were non-productive. The study combined high-throughput TCR immunosequencing, statistical association of individual TCRs with disease status, and machine learning to predict cytomegalovirus infection status. HLA typing covered class I and class II loci at four-digit resolution. All discovery cohort repertoires had been generated on a single sequencing platform. The number of donors typed differed by locus, with roughly 620-640 for A, B, C, DRB1 and DQB1, around 500 for DQA1, under 610 for DPA1, and around 430 for DPB1. In an earlier analysis of a few hundred of the donors, high-throughput TCR beta sequencing was used to judge whether each TCR beta V gene segment behaved as functional or pseudogenic. A later analysis re-examined previously published TCR beta repertoires from just over 650 donors and added high-resolution HLA genotyping to investigate patterns of TCR occurrence. Donor age, sex, ethnicity and CMV serostatus were compiled alongside the repertoire data. The study aimed to test whether cataloging public T cell receptors could reveal signatures of past pathogen exposure. In the later analysis, no new phenotypic data were used to find candidate immune exposures; instead, reliance was placed on TCR beta sequences and their occurrence across donors. Genome-wide SNP genotypes for about 65% of the 666 donors were used in a later genetic analysis, which treated that subset as a discovery cohort. The study profiled the T cell repertoires of some 610 subjects by immunosequencing and related them to cytomegalovirus serostatus.

V is shortened by 1 base, J by 8 bases, and the region joining them spans 11 bases. The CDR3 starts with the cysteine, ends with the phenylalanine, and has 14 residues. Just the 42-base CDR3 DNA is kept, in frame starting at base 1. In the germline V gene (reference sequence), CDR1 corresponds to SEHNR and CDR2 to FQNEAQ. On the study overall, not on this receptor specifically: In a later analysis, over 15,000 TCR beta sequences were associated with specific HLA alleles at a false discovery rate of 0.05. A cluster of highly shared sequence variants was judged likely to represent a technical artifact of the sequencing pipeline. The classifier was reported to diagnose cytomegalovirus status with high specificity and sensitivity in both the original cohort and the validation cohort. In a later analysis, the rate of TCR association differed among HLA loci, with DRB1 alleles having the most associated TCRs and HLA-C alleles having the fewest. In a later analysis, most CMV-associated TCR beta chains were found to appear HLA-restricted, with HLA associations seemingly driven largely by CMV exposure. Sequencing depth was assumed to be roughly uniform across donors in the presence/absence analyses, though that assumption may not hold. About 15 rarely observed V segments, including chromosome 9 orphons, were excluded from the earlier analysis of a few hundred of the donors because counts were too low. Because HLA typing was missing for some donors at each locus, association tests included only the typed subset. The authors suggested that the approach could potentially be generalized to other disease states and immunological phenotypes. Linkage disequilibrium might explain the correlated functional status among segregating V segments, but an unknown experimental factor could not be excluded. A total of about 150 TCR beta chains were listed by the study as associated with cytomegalovirus. A further reported finding was that TCR beta sequences accurately predicted the HLA-A and HLA-B alleles for most subjects in the first cohort. The 87-base-pair reads could not distinguish some IMGT-functional V segments, including TRBV6-2 and TRBV6-3, so those segments were excluded. An association between a missense DCLRE1C variant and V-gene and J-gene trimming of TCR beta chains was found in a later genetic analysis and replicated in an independent cohort. Strong co-occurrence of HLA alleles, especially DR and DQ, made assigning TCR associations to individual alleles difficult. For the cohort, immune exposure information was limited to CMV serostatus. A few of the identified cytomegalovirus-associated TCR beta chains were confirmed in vitro to be specific for cytomegalovirus antigens. Compared with the approximately 720-donor mean, donors in an Asian-associated ancestry cluster had fewer N-insertions in productive TCRs, according to a later genetic analysis. In this cohort, only TCR beta chains were sequenced, and detectable features were limited by the absence of alpha or paired-chain data. In a later analysis, HLA-associated TCR beta chains were found to be more clonally expanded and to have lower generation probabilities than equally common non-associated chains. Across donors, most TCR sequences were observed very rarely, whereas some public TCRs were present in many individuals. According to a later analysis, parvovirus B19, influenza, CMV and Epstein-Barr virus appeared linked to several top co-occurrence clusters. In an earlier analysis of some 500 of the donors, most TCR beta V segments appeared in productive rearrangements about 87% or about 30% of the time, broadly matching IMGT annotations.

Library preparation employed the immunoSEQ multiplex PCR assay. For the multiplex PCR, a mixture combining 60 forward primers for TCR Vbeta segments and 13 reverse primers for TCR Jbeta segments was used. A multiplex PCR assay on genomic DNA amplified the CDR3 region of rearranged TCR beta genes. The amplified TCR beta libraries were sequenced on the Illumina HiSeq System as 87-base-pair reads. The source study handled its data this way. Across the roughly 700 repertoires, a later analysis counted 80 million or so unique TCR beta chains, around 11 million of which were shared by at least two donors. Raw reads were error-corrected and collapsed into unique sequences with a nearest-neighbor algorithm that merged closely related sequences to remove PCR and sequencing errors. To assign V, D and J gene segments, CDR3 sequences were aligned to IMGT reference sequences. For a sequence to be retained, a match of at least six nucleotides to both a V gene segment and a J gene segment was required. A rearrangement was called productive if the CDR3 had no stop codons and remained in frame with V and J, and every other rearrangement was called non-productive. CDR3 was defined by IMGT convention, running from the second conserved V-encoded cysteine to the conserved J-encoded phenylalanine. The earlier analysis of some 600 of the donors excluded sequences that lacked an unambiguous match to a single V gene segment. An earlier analysis of several hundred of the donors classified V segments as functional when productive rearrangements were above 56.7% and as segregating when the standard deviation between donors was above 5%. A statistical classification framework was built to diagnose cytomegalovirus status from the catalog of TCR beta chain sequences. V and J gene assignment, in a later analysis, came from comparing TCR nucleotide sequences with IMGT/GENE-DB human TR gene sequences. A later analysis assigned CDR3 sequences and most-parsimonious VDJ recombination scenarios with the TCRdist pipeline. A later analysis defined each TCR beta chain by its CDR3 amino acid sequence plus V-gene family, and excluded reads lacking a unique V-gene family. A later analysis removed 592 highly shared, low-generation-probability nucleotide sequences to deal with suspected cross-contamination and a sequencing artifact. In a later analysis, a clonal expansion index was calculated for each public chain from normalized within-repertoire ranks of inferred template counts. In a later analysis, generation probabilities were computed with a VDJ recombination model fitted to out-of-frame rearrangements, and the resulting probabilities were checked against IGoR. In a later analysis, TCR-TCR, TCR-HLA and TCR-CMV co-occurrence was scored with hypergeometric tests, and a repertoire-size bias correction was applied to TCR pairs. False discovery rates were estimated in a later analysis by permuting HLA or CMV assignments 20 times. In a later analysis, co-occurring TCRs were grouped with DBSCAN, and TCRdist sequence similarity was added when clustering was performed within HLA-allele-positive subsets. Repertoires with fewer than 30,000 or more than 120,000 public chains were left out of co-occurrence clustering, as were five repertoires with anomalous nucleotide sharing. The immuneACCESS repertoire file appears here via TCRdb, limited to in-frame rearrangements. These files lack a portion of the clones; in checked studies, under half of the deficit traces to unresolved V genes, and the cause of the others is not known. D and trimming come from the DNA, and the V and J calls and clone size come from that table. The sample table contains 120,000 to 150,000 clones; only one count was recorded for about 80% of them. The ten largest make up 4.1% of the sample.

Recombination connected TRBV7-9 to TRBJ1-4; TRBD1 is perhaps the D gene, given 5 matching bases. This sequence was found in a middle-aged man in good health and CMV-seropositive. The sequencing sample was made of PBMCs. The DNA is TGTGCCAGCAGCTTAGAGGGATCAGGGGAAAAACTGTTTTTT. Translated, it gives CASSLEGSGEKLFF.